The text below deals with one T cell receptor (beta chain). What it binds is not known. This entry is derived from a study of vaccination and CD4 T cells after COVID-19. Study results and caveats: The median number of SARS-CoV-2-reactive clonotypes increased from roughly 19 to 38, a change that did not reach significance.

Cultured CD4+ T-cell DNA underwent Oncomine TCR Beta short-read sequencing. Genomic DNA was drawn out of CD4+ T cells grown in culture. MiXCR, run by TCRdb on the PCR reads, gives a single entry per CDR3 protein. This table has around 26,000 distinct CDR3 sequences, 55% to 70% appearing once. Germline CDR1 and CDR2: MNHNS and SASEGT. The CDR3 has 16 residues. Deletions cut 7 bases from V and 0 bases from J, with 19 bases between. Treatment given: approximately nine-day PBMC culture with coronavirus spike peptide pools or control peptides (ViraFEST assay). Two million PBMCs per well were cultured with around 10 IU/ml IL-2 and 8.5 to 10 ug/ml peptide pools.

The rearrangement joins TRBV6-1 to TRBJ2-7; D is perhaps TRBD1 or TRBD2 (6 bases each). Source material: CD4+ T cells from blood, cultured in vitro. The clonotype originates from a human donor who had recovered from COVID-19. The CDR3 sequence: CASIPFGGGSSYEQYF. As DNA, the CDR3 is TGTGCCAGCATCCCCTTCGGAGGGGGGAGCTCCTACGAGCAGTACTTC.